These 7 T cell receptor beta chains were all obtained from the same sample, sequenced in a study of shared T cell receptors in the human thymus. Profiling relied on immunoSEQ multiplex PCR, and the TCRdb table lists in-frame clones only, not all of them. The sample carries hundreds of thousands of clones, roughly 90% recorded once. The data also belong to a second study, concerning human thymus T cells.

Sequencing used thymocytes. Every receptor here comes from a boy under three years old with a congenital heart defect.

The V and J genes are TRBV7-4 and TRBJ2-3, with D possibly being TRBD2 (5 bases). Per germline, CDR1 SGHVT and CDR2 SQSDAQ. The CDR3 is 16 residues long. V shed 3 bases and J shed 6 bases, with 19 bases lying between them. CDR3 DNA: TGTGCCAGCAGCTTCCAGGACTCCACCCCGGGGGATACGCAGTATTTT. Protein product: CASSFQDSTPGDTQYF.

The V call is TRBV7-9, the J call TRBJ2-7; 7 nucleotides align to TRBD1. Germline loops: CDR1 SEHNR, CDR2 FQNEAQ (reference sequence). This CDR3 contains 14 residues. V was clipped by 3 bases and J by 8 bases; unmatched bases: 10. The CDR3 spells CASSFQDRRSQQYF. The CDR3 DNA reads TGTGCCAGCAGCTTTCAGGACAGGCGGTCCCAGCAGTACTTC.

The chain recombines TRBV6-5 with TRBJ1-1, with 8 bases that match TRBD1. J gave up 5 bases and V 6 bases, and 11 bases lay outside the gene matches. Germline loops: CDR1 MNHEY, CDR2 SVGAGI. The CDR3 is 15 residues long. CDR3 in amino acids: CASRPTGQGHTEAFF. The CDR3 DNA sequence: TGTGCCAGCAGACCAACTGGACAGGGCCATACTGAAGCTTTCTTT.

This rearrangement joins TRBV25-1 to TRBJ2-4; 13 nucleotides align to TRBD2. The trim removed 4 bases at V and 0 bases at J, leaving 6 bases unmatched. The CDR3 sequence is 18 residues long. From germline, CDR1 is MGHDK and CDR2 SYGVNS. CDR3 coding DNA: TGTGCCAGCAGTGGAGGGACTAGCGGGGATCTAGCCAAAAACATTCAGTACTTC. This codes for CASSGGTSGDLAKNIQYF.

The chain links TRBV5-8 to TRBJ1-2; D is unclear. V lost 2 bases and J 0 bases, leaving 8 bases between the germline ends. The germline gives CDR1 SGHTS, CDR2 YDEGEE. The CDR3 extends over 14 amino acids. CDR3 sequence reads: CASSFQEANYGYTF. CDR3 in DNA: TGTGCCAGCAGCTTCCAGGAAGCTAACTATGGCTACACCTTC.

This rearrangement joins TRBV4-1 to TRBJ1-4; the D gene is possibly TRBD1 (5 bases). The germline gives CDR1 MGHRA, CDR2 YSYEKL. This CDR3 contains 14 residues. The V and J ends lost 6 bases and 5 bases respectively, with 13 bases between them. The CDR3 DNA is TGCGCCAGCAGGGAGGGACTGAAGAATGAAAAACTGTTTTTT. Residues: CASREGLKNEKLFF.

DNA for the CDR3: TGCAGCGTTACGGGTAAACCTAGCGGGATACCACAAAAGTACCAAGAGACCCAGTACTTC. As protein: CSVTGKPSGIPQKYQETQYF. The chain employs TRBV29-1 and TRBJ2-5, with 9 bases aligning to TRBD2. V trimming: 5 bases; J trimming: 0 bases; junction bases outside the gene matches: 22. CDR3 size: 20 residues. The V gene's germline CDR1 is SQVTM and CDR2 ANQGSEA.